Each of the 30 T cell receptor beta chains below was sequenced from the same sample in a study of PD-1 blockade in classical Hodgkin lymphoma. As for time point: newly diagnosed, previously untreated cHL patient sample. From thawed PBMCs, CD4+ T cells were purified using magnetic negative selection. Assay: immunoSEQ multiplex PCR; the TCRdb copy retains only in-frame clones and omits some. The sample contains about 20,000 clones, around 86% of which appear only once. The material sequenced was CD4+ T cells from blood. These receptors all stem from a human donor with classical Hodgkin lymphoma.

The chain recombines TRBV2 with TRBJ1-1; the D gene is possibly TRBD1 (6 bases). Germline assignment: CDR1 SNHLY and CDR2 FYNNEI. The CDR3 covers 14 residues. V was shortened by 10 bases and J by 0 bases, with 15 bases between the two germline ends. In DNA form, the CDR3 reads TGTGCCACCCTGGGAAAGGGGGTGAACACTGAAGCTTTCTTT. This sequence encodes CATLGKGVNTEAFF.

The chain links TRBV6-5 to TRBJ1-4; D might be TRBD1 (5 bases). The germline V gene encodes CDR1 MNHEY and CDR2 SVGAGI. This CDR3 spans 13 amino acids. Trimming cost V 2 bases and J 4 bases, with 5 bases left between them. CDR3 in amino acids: CASSYGGNEKLFF. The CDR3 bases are TGTGCCAGCAGTTACGGGGGTAATGAAAAACTGTTTTTT.

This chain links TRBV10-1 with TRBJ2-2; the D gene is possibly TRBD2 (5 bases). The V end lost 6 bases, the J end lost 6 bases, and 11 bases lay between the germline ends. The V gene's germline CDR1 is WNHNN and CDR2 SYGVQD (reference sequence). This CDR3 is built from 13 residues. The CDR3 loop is CASRGGSAGELFF. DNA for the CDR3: TGCGCCAGCAGGGGTGGTAGCGCCGGGGAGCTGTTTTTT.

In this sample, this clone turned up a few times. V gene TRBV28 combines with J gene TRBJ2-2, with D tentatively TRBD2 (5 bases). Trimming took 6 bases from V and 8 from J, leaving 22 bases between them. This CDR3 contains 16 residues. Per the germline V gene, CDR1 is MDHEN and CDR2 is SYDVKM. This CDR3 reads CASRLTPGVAGGELFF. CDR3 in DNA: TGTGCCAGCAGACTAACCCCAGGTGTGGCGGGTGGGGAGCTGTTTTTT. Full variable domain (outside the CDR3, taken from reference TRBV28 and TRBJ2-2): DVKVTQSSRYLVKRTGEKVFLECVQDMDHENMFWYRQDPGLGLRLIYFSYDVKMKEKGDIPEGYSVSREKKERFSLILESASTNQTSMYLCASRLTPGVAGGELFFGEGSRLTVL.

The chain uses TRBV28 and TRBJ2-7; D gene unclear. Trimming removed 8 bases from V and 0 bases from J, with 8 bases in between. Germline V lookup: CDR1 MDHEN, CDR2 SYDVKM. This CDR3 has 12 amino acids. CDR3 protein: CASERDSYEQYF. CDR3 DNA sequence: TGTGCCAGCGAAAGGGACTCCTACGAGCAGTACTTC.

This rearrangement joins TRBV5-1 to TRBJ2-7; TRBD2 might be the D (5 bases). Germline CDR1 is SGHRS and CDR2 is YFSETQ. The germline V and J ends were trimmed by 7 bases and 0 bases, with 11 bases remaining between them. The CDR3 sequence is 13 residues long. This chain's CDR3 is CASADLSSYEQYF. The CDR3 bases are TGCGCCAGCGCGGACTTAAGCTCCTACGAGCAGTACTTC.

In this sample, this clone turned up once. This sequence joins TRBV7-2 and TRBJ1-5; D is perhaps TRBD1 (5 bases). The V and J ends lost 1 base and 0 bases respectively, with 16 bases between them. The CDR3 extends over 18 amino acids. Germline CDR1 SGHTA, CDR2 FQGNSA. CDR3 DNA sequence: TGTGCCAGCAGCTTAGTCGGGGCAGAGTCTTATAGCAATCAGCCCCAGCATTTT. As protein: CASSLVGAESYSNQPQHF.

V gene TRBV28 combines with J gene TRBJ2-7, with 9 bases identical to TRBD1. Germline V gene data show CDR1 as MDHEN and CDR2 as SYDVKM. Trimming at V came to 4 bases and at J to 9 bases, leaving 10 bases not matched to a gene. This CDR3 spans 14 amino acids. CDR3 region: CASSSPGTGSRQYF. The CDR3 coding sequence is TGTGCCAGCAGTTCACCCGGGACAGGGTCGCGGCAGTACTTC.

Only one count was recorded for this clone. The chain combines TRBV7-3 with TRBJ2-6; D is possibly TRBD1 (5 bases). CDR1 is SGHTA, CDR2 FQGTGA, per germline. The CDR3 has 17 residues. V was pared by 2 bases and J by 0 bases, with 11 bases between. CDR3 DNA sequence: TGTGCCAGCAGCTTAGCAGGGATCGGCTCTGGGGCCAACGTCCTGACTTTC. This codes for CASSLAGIGSGANVLTF.

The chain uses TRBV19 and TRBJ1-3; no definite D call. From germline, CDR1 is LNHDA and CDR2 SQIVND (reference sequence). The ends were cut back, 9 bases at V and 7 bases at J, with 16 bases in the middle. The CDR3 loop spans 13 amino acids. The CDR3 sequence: CASNSGRQNTIYF. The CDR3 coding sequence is TGTGCCAGCAACTCCGGGCGGCAGAACACCATATATTTT.

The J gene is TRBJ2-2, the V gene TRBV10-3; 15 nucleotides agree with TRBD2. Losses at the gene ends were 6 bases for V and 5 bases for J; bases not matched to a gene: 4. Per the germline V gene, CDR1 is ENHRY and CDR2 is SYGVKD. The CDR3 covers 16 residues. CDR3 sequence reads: CAISPGLAGGTGELFF. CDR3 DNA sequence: TGTGCCATCAGCCCCGGACTAGCGGGAGGGACCGGGGAGCTGTTTTTT.

The CDR3 loop reads CASSPTMQGAGGGREKLFF. CDR3 nucleotides: TGTGCCAGCAGCCCGACAATGCAGGGCGCCGGGGGAGGACGAGAAAAACTGTTTTTT. The gene calls are TRBV11-2 and TRBJ1-4; D is possibly TRBD1 (5 bases). The CDR3 is 19 amino acids. V lost 5 bases to trimming and J lost 8 bases, with 30 bases between them. Germline V gene lookup returns CDR1 SGHAT and CDR2 FQNNGV.

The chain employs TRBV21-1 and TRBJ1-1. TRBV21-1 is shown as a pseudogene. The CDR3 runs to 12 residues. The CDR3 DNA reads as TGTGCCAGCCTCCGGGGGGACACTGAAGCTTTCTTT. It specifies CASLRGDTEAFF.

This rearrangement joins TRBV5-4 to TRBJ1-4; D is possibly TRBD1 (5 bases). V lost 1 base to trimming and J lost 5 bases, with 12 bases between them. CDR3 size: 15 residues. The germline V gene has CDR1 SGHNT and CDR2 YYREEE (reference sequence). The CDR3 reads CASSLRQGGNEKLFF. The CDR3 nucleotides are TGTGCCAGCAGCTTGAGGCAGGGAGGGAATGAAAAACTGTTTTTT.

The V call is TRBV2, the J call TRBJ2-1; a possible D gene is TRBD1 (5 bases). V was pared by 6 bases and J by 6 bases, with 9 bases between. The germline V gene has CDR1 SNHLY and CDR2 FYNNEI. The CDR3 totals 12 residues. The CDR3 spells CASRVDSNEQFF. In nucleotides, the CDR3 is TGTGCCAGCAGAGTAGACAGCAATGAGCAGTTCTTC.

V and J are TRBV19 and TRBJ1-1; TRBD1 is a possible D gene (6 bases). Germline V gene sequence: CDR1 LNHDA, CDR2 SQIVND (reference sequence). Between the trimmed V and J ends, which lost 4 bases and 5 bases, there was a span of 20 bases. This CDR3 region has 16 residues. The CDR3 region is CASSRTLQGGLTEAFF. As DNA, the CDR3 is TGTGCCAGTAGTAGAACCCTACAGGGAGGCCTGACTGAAGCTTTCTTT.

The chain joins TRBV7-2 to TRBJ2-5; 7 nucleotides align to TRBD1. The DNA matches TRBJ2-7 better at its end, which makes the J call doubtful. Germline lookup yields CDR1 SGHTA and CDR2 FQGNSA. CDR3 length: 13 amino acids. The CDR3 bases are TGTGCCAGCAGCGCAGACAGGGTAGGCGAGCAGTACTTC. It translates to CASSADRVGEQYF.

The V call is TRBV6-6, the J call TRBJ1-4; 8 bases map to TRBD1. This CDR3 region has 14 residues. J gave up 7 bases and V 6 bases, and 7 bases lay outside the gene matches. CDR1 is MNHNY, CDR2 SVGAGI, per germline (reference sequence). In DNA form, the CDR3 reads TGTGCCAGCAGCTCAGGGGGCAGGAGTGAAAAACTGTTTTTT. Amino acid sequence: CASSSGGRSEKLFF.

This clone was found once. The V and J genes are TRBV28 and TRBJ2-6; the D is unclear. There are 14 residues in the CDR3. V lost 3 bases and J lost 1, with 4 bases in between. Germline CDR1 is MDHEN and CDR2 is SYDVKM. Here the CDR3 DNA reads TGTGCCAGCAGTTTTGTTTCTGGGGCCAACGTCCTGACTTTC. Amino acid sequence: CASSFVSGANVLTF.

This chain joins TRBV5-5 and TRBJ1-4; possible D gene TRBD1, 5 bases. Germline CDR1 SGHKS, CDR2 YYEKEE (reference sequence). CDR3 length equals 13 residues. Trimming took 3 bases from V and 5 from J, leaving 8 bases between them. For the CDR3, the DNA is TGTGCCAGCAGCTCCGGGACGAATGAAAAACTGTTTTTT. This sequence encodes CASSSGTNEKLFF.

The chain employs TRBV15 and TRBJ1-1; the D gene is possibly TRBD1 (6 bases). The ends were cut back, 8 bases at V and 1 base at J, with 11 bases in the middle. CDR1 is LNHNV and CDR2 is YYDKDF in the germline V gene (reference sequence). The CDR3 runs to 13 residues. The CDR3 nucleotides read TGTGCCACCGGGGGCGGGACGAACACTGAAGCTTTCTTT. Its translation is CATGGGTNTEAFF.

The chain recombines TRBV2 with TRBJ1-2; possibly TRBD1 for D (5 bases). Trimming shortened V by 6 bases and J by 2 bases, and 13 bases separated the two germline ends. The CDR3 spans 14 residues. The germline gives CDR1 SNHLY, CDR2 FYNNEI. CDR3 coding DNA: TGTGCCAGCAGGAAGGGCGAGGGGAACTATGGCTACACCTTC. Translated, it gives CASRKGEGNYGYTF. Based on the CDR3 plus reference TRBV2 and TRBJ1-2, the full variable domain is EPEVTQTPSHQVTQMGQEVILRCVPISNHLYFYWYRQILGQKVEFLVSFYNNEISEKSEIFDDQFSVERPDGSNFTLKIRSTKLEDSAMYFCASRKGEGNYGYTFGSGTRLTVV.

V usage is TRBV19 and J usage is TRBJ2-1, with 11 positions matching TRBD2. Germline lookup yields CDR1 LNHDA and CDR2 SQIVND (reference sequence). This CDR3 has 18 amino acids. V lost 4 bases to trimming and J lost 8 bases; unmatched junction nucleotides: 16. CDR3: CASSNGGLLAGDNYEQFF. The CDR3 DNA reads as TGTGCCAGTAGTAACGGGGGGTTACTAGCGGGAGATAACTATGAGCAGTTCTTC.

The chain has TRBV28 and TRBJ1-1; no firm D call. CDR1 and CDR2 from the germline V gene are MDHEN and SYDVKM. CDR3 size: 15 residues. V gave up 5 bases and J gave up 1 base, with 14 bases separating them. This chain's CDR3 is CASSPPGLGNTEAFF. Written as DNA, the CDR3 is TGTGCCAGCAGTCCCCCGGGCTTAGGGAACACTGAAGCTTTCTTT.

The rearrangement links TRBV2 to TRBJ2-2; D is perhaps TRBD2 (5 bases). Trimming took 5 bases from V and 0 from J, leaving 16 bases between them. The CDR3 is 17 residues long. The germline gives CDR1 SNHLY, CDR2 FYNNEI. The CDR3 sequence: CASSPTSRAPNTGELFF. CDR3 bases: TGTGCCAGCAGTCCCACGTCGAGGGCCCCGAACACCGGGGAGCTGTTTTTT. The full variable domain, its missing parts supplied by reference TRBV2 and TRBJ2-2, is EPEVTQTPSHQVTQMGQEVILRCVPISNHLYFYWYRQILGQKVEFLVSFYNNEISEKSEIFDDQFSVERPDGSNFTLKIRSTKLEDSAMYFCASSPTSRAPNTGELFFGEGSRLTVL.

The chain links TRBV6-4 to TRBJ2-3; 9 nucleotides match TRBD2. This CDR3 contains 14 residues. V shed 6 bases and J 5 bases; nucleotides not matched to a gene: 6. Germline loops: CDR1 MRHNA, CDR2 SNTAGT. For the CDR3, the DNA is TGTGCCAGCAGCGTTAGCGGGAGAATAGATACGCAGTATTTT. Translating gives CASSVSGRIDTQYF.

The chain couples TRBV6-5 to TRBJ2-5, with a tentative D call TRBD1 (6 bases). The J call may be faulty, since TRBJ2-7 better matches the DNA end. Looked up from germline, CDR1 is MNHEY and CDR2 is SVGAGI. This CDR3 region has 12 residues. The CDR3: CASSRDTGEQYF. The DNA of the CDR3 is TGTGCCAGCAGCCGGGACACGGGCGAGCAGTACTTC.

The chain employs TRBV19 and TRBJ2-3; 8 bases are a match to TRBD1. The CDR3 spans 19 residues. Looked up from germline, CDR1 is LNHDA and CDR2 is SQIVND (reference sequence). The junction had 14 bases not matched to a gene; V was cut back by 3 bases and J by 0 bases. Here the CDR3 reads CASSIPQGAAQVSTDTQYF. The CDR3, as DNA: TGTGCCAGTAGTATCCCCCAGGGGGCTGCACAGGTCAGCACAGATACGCAGTATTTT.

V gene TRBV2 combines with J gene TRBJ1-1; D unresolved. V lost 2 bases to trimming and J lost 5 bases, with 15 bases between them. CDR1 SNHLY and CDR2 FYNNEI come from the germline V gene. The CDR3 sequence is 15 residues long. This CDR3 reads CASSESTRVRTEAFF. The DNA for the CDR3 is TGTGCCAGCAGTGAATCCACGAGGGTGCGGACTGAAGCTTTCTTT.

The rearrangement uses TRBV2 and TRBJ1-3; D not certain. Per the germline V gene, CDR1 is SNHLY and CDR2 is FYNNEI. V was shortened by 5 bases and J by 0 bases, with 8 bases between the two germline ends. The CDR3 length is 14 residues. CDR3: CASSPSVSGNTIYF. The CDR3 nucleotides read TGTGCCAGCAGTCCGTCGGTCTCTGGAAACACCATATATTTT.